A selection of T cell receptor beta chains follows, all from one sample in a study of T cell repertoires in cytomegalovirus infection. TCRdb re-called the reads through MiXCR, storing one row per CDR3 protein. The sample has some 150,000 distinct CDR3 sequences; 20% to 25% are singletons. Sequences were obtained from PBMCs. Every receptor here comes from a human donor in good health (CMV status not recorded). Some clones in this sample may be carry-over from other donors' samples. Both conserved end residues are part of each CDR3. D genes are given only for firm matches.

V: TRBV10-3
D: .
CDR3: CAISDPSLGSNGEAFF

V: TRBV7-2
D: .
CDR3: CASSFMGGGYNEQFF

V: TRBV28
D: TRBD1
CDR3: CASSLPTGQNEKLFF

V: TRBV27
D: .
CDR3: CASSFGGTNTEAFF

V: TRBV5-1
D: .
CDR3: CASSLERRYTDTQYF

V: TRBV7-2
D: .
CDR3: CASSNGGGGRFYEQYF

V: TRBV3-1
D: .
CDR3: CASSPRGRNTEAFF

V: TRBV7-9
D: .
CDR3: CASSSPGDTGELFF

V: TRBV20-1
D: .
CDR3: CSARWGPKNIQYF

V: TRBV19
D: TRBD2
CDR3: CASRSSGGIEETQYF

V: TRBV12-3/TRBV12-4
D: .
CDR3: CASSLPGPGNNNEQFF

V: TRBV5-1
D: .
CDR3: CASSFGDSREAFF

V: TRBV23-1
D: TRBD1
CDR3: CASTRTGVEKLFF

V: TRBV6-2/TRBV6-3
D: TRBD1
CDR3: CASSYSPDRGRYNEQFF

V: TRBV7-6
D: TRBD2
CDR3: CASSLRAGTDTQYF